This T cell receptor beta chain was observed in a study of T cell clonality in common variable immunodeficiency. Aged about 8 to 65 years, CVID subjects averaged about 40 years old. CVID subjects were neither ill nor on immunomodulatory or immunosuppressive medication at sampling. This clone showed up many times. Its antigen is not identified. The CDR3 end is not reached by the read, which stops 3 residues before it; the germline J gene fills it in. Study observations and caveats: Compared with healthy controls, CVID subjects showed increased TCRbeta clonality, mostly in about a third. Reportedly, TCR beta sequences from common variable immunodeficiency showed fewer deletions and N-nucleotide insertions.

Control and CVID samples contributed equal amounts of genomic DNA. The table came from immunoSEQ multiplex PCR; TCRdb's copy has only in-frame clones and leaves some out. The repertoire consists of 25,000 to 30,000 clones, none detected only once. Germline CDR1 and CDR2: LNHDA and SQIVND (reference sequence). The CDR3 consists of 14 residues. Trimming removed 5 bases from V and 5 bases from J, with 15 bases in between. This receptor was taken from a human donor with common variable immunodeficiency. The chain has TRBV19 and TRBJ2-5, with TRBD1 as a possible D gene (5 bases). What was sequenced was peripheral blood mononuclear cells. The CDR3: CASSLGHGFETQYF. The sequenced part of the CDR3 DNA is TGTGCCAGTAGTCTGGGGCACGGGTTTGAGACC.